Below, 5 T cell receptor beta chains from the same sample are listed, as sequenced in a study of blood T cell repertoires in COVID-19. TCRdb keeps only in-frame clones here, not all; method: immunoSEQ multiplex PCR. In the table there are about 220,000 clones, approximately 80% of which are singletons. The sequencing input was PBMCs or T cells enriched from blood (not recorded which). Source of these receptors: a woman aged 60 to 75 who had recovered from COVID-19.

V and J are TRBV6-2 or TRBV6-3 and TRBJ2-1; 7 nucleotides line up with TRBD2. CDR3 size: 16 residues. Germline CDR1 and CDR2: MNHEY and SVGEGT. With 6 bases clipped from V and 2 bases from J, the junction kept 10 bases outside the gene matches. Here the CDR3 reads CASSPPRGRAYNEQFF. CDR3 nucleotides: TGTGCCAGCAGCCCTCCCCGAGGGAGGGCCTACAATGAGCAGTTCTTC.

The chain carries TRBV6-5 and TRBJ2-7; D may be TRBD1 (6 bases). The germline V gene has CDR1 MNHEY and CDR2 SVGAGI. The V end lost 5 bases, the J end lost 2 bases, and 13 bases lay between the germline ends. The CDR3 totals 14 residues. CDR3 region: CASSTRTETYEQYF. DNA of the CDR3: TGTGCCAGCAGTACTCGGACAGAGACCTACGAGCAGTACTTC.

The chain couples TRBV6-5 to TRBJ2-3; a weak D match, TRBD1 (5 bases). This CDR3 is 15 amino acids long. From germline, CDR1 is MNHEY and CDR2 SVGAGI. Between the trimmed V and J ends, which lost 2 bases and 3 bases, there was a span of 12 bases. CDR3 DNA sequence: TGTGCCAGCAGTTACGAAGGGGTTGCAACAGATACGCAGTATTTT. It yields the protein CASSYEGVATDTQYF.

CDR3 amino acids: CSAKRSSGANVLTF. CDR3 sequence (DNA): TGCAGCGCCAAGAGATCCTCTGGGGCCAACGTCCTGACTTTC. V and J are TRBV29-1 and TRBJ2-6; no reliable D call. The CDR3 runs 14 residues. The V gene lost 7 bases and the J gene lost 0 bases, with 10 bases spanning the gap. Germline V CDR1 and CDR2: SQVTM, ANQGSEA.

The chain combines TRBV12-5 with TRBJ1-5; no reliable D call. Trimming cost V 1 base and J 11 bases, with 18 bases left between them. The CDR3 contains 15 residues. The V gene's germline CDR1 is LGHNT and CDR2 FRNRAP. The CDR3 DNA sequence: TGTGCTAGTGGTTTGGCGGGTCAGAGTATCGGGTCCCAGCATTTT. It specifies CASGLAGQSIGSQHF.